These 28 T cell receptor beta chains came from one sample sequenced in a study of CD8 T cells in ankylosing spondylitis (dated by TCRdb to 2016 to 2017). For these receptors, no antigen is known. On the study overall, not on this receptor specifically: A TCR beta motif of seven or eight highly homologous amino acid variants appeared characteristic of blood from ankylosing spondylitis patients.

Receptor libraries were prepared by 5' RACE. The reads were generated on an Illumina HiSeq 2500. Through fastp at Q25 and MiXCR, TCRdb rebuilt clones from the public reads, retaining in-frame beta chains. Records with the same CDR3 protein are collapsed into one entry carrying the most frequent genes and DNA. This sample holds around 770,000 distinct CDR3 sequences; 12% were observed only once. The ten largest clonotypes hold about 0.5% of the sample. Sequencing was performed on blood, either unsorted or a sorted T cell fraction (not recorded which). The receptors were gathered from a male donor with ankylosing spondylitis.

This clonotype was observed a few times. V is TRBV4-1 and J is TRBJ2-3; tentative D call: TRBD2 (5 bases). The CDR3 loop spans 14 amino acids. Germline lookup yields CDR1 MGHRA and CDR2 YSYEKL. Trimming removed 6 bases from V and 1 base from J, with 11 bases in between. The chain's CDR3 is CASRFVGGTDTQYF. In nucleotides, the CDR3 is TGCGCCAGCAGATTCGTCGGGGGCACAGATACGCAGTATTTT.

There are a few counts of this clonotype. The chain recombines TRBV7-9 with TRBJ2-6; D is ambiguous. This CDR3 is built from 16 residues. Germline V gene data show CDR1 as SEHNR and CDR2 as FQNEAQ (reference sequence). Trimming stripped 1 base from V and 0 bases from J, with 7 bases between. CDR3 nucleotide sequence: TGTGCCAGCAGCTTAGGTTGGAGCTCTGGGGCCAACGTCCTGACTTTC. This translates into CASSLGWSSGANVLTF.

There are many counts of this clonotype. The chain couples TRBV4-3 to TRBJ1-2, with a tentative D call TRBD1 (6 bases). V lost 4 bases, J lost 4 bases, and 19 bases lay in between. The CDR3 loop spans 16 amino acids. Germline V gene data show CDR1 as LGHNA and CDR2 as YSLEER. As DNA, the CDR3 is TGCGCCAGCAGCCTCTCCCGGACAGCATTAAGCTATGGCTACACCTTC. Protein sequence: CASSLSRTALSYGYTF.

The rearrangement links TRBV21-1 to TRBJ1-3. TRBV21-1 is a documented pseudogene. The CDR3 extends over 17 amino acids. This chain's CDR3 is CASTVEGSLNSGNTIYF. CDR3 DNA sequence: TGTGCCAGCACAGTGGAGGGGAGCCTCAACTCTGGAAACACCATATATTTT.

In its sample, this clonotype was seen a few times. The CDR3 sequence: CASSRTSGSPNEQFF. In nucleotides, the CDR3 is TGTGCCAGCTCACGGACTAGCGGGAGTCCCAATGAGCAGTTCTTC. The chain recombines TRBV18 with TRBJ2-1, with 13 nucleotides matching TRBD2. Germline assignment: CDR1 KGHSH and CDR2 LQKENI. V shed 4 bases and J 6 bases; nucleotides not matched to a gene: 3. There are 15 residues in the CDR3.

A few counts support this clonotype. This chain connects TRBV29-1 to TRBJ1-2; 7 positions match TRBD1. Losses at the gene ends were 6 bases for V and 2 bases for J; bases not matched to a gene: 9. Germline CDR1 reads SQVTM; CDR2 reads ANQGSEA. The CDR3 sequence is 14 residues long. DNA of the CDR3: TGCAGCGTCATTGAGGACAGGCTAAACTATGGCTACACCTTC. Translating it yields CSVIEDRLNYGYTF.

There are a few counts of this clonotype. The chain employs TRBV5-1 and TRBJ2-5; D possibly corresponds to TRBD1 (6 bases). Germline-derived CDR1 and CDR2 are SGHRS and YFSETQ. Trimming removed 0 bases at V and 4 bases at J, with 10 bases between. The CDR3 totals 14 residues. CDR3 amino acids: CASSLDAGVETQYF. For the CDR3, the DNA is TGCGCCAGCAGCTTGGACGCAGGGGTAGAGACCCAGTACTTC.

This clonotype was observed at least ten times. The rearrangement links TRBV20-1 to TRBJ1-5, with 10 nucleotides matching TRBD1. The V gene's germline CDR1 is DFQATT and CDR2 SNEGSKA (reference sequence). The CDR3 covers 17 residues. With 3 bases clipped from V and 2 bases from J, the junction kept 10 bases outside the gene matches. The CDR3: CSASIGLGTGGNQPQHF. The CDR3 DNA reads TGCAGTGCTAGCATAGGGCTGGGGACAGGGGGCAATCAGCCCCAGCATTTT.

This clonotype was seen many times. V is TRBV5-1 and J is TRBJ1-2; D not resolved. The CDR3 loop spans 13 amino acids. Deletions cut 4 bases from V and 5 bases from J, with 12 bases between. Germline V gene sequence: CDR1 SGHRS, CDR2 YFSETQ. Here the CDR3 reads CASSAGPEYGYTF. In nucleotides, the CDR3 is TGCGCCAGCAGCGCAGGACCGGAGTATGGCTACACCTTC.

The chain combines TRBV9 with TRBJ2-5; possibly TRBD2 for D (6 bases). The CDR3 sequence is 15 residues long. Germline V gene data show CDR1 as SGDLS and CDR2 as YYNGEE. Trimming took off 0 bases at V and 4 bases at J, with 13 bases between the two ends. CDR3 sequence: CASSVAPSVRETQYF. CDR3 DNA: TGTGCCAGCAGCGTAGCACCTAGCGTGAGAGAGACCCAGTACTTC.

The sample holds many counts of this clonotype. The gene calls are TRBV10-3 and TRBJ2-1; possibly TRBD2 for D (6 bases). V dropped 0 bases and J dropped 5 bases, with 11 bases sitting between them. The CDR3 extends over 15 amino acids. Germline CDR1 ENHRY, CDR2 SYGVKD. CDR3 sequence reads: CAISESTGVHNEQFF. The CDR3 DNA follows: TGTGCCATCAGTGAGTCGACGGGGGTGCACAATGAGCAGTTCTTC.

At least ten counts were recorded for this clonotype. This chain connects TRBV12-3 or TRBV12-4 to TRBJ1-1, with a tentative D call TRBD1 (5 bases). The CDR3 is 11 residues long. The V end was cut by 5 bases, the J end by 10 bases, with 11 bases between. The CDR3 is CASSLGERAFF. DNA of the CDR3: TGTGCCAGCAGTCTGGGGGAAAGAGCTTTCTTT.

The CDR3 protein is CASSLSKASNEKLFF. DNA of the CDR3: TGTGCCAGCAGCCTCTCCAAAGCCAGTAATGAAAAACTGTTTTTT. The rearrangement uses TRBV7-2 and TRBJ1-4; D gene uncertain. V was cut by 5 bases and J by 4 bases, with 14 bases left in between. The CDR3 runs 15 residues. CDR1 and CDR2 from the germline V gene are SGHTA and FQGNSA.

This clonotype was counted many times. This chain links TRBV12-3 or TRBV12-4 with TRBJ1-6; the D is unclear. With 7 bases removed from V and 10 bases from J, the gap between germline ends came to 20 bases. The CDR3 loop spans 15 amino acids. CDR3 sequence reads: CASIEMAGKRSPLHF. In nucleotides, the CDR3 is TGTGCCAGCATCGAAATGGCAGGCAAGCGATCACCCCTCCACTTT.

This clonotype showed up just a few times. The CDR3 DNA reads TGCAGTGTTGGCGAAAGCTCCTATAATTCACCCCTCCACTTT. This gives the protein CSVGESSYNSPLHF. The chain recombines TRBV20-1 with TRBJ1-6; D remains ambiguous. CDR1 is DFQATT and CDR2 is SNEGSKA in the germline V gene (reference sequence). The CDR3 runs to 14 residues. V was cut by 7 bases and J by 0 bases, with 10 bases left in between.

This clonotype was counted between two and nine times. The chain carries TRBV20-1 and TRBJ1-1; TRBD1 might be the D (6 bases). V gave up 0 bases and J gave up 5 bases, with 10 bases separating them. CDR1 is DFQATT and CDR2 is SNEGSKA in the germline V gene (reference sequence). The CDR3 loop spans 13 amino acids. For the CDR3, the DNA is TGCAGTGCTAGAGAGGGGGGCCGGACTGAAGCTTTCTTT. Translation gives CSAREGGRTEAFF.

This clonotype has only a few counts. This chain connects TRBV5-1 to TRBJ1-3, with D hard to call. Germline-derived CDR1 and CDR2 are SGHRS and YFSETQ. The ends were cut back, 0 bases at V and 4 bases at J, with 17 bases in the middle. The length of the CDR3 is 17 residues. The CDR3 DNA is TGCGCCAGCAGCTTGGAGGGTTTCCTCGGCCTAGGAAACACCATATATTTT. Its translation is CASSLEGFLGLGNTIYF.

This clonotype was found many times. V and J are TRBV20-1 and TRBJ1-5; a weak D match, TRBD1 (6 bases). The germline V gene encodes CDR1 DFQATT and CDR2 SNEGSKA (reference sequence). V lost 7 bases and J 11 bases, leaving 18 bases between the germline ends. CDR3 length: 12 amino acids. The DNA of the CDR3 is TGCAGTGTTCCGACAGGCAGTCGGTCCCAGCATTTT. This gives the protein CSVPTGSRSQHF.

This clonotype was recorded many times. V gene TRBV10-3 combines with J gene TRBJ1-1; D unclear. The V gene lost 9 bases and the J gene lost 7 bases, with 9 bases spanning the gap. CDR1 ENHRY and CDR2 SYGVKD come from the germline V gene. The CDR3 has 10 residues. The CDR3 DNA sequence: TGTGCCATACCATGGGGTGAAGCTTTCTTT. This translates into CAIPWGEAFF.

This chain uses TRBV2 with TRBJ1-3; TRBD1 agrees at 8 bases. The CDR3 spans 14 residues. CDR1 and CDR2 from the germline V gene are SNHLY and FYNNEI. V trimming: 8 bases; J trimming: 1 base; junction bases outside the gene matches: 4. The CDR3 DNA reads TGTGCCAGCCACAGGGGGACATCTGGAAACACCATATATTTT. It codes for CASHRGTSGNTIYF.

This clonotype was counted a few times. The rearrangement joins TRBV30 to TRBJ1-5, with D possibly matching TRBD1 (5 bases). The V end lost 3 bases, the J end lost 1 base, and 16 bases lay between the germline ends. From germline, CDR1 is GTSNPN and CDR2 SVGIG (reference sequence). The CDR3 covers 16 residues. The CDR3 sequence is CAWSYGLRGSNQPQHF. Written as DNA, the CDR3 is TGTGCCTGGAGCTACGGACTTCGGGGGAGCAATCAGCCCCAGCATTTT.

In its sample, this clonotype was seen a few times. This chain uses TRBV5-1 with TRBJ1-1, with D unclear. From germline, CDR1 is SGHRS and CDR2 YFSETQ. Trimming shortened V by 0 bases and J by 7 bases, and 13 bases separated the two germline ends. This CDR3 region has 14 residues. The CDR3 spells CASSLGFREGEAFF. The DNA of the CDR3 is TGCGCCAGCAGCTTGGGCTTCCGGGAAGGTGAAGCTTTCTTT.

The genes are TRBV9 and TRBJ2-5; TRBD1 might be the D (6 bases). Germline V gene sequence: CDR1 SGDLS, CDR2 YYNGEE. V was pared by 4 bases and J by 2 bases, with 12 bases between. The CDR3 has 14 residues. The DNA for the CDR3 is TGTGCCAGCAGCATGACAGGAATTCAAGAGACCCAGTACTTC. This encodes CASSMTGIQETQYF.

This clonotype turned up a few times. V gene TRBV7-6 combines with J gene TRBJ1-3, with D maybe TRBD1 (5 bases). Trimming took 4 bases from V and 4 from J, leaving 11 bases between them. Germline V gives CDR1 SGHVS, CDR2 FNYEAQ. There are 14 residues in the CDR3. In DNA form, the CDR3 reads TGTGCCAGCAGCTCCCAGGGTCACGGAAACACCATATATTTT. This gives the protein CASSSQGHGNTIYF. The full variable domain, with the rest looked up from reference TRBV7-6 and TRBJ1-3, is GAGVSQSPRYKVTKRGQDVALRCDPISGHVSLYWYRQALGQGPEFLTYFNYEAQQDKSGLPNDRFSAERPEGSISTLTIQRTEQRDSAMYRCASSSQGHGNTIYFGEGSWLTVV.

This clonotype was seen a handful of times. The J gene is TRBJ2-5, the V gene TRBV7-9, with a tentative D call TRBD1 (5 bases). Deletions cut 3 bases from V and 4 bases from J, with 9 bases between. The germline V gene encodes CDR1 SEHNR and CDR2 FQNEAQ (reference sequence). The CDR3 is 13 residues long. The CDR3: CASSFLGLETQYF. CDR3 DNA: TGTGCCAGCAGCTTCTTGGGGCTAGAGACCCAGTACTTC.

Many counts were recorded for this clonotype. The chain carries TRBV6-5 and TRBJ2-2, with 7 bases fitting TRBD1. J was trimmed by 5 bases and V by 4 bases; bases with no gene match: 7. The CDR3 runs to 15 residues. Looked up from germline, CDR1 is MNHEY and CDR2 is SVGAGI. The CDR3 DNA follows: TGTGCCAGCAGTTTATTGCAGGGGGTTACCGGGGAGCTGTTTTTT. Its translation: CASSLLQGVTGELFF.

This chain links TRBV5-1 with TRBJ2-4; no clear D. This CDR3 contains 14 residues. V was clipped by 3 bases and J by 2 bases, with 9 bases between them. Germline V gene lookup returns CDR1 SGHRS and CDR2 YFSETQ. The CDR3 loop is CASSSEGTKNIQYF. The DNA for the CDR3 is TGCGCCAGCAGCTCAGAAGGAACCAAAAACATTCAGTACTTC.

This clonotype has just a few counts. The CDR3 nucleotides read TGCGCCAGCAGCCAAGATTTGGGGGTGCGATGGCACGAGCAGTACTTC. Translating gives CASSQDLGVRWHEQYF. This chain connects TRBV4-1 to TRBJ2-7; D assignment may be TRBD1 or TRBD2 (5 bases each). Per the germline V gene, CDR1 is MGHRA and CDR2 is YSYEKL. This CDR3 has 16 residues. Between the trimmed V and J ends, which lost 0 bases and 5 bases, there was a span of 17 bases.